This TCR beta chain was sequenced for a study of CD8 T cells in ankylosing spondylitis. Findings and limits, study-wide: Ankylosing spondylitis blood appeared to carry a characteristic TCR beta motif of eight or nine highly homologous variants. Matched ankylosing spondylitis synovial fluid reportedly contained a significantly enriched population of disease-linked clones.

This clonotype occurred many times. Its antigen remains unknown. The CDR3 totals 11 residues. CDR1 and CDR2 (germline): SQVTM, ANQGSEA. V lost 4 bases and J lost 5, with 6 bases in between. Quantitative barcoded 5'-RACE was used to prepare TCR beta libraries. TCRdb processed the 5' RACE reads anew with MiXCR; each CDR3 protein has one entry. In the table there are about 340,000 distinct CDR3 sequences, approximately 8% of which are singletons. The sequence was collected from a male donor with ankylosing spondylitis. Material: blood, either unsorted or a sorted T cell fraction (not recorded which). The chain links TRBV29-1 to TRBJ2-1; D gene unclear. DNA for the CDR3: TGCAGCGTTGGACCAAACAATGAGCAGTTCTTC. Residues: CSVGPNNEQFF.